This paragraph reports one T cell receptor (beta chain). Its antigen has not been determined. The input lacks base qualities; no much larger clone sits a single base away. As encoded in the germline V gene, CDR1 is MNHEY while CDR2 is SVGEGT. Trimming costs V 0 bases and J 5 bases, and their ends lie 6 bases apart. The CDR3, from cysteine to phenylalanine, totals 13 residues. Kept here is only the CDR3 DNA, which spans 39 bases and is read in frame from base 1. In the prospective study, participants were roughly 18 to 100 years old, resided in 20 to 30 geographic areas of the United States, and were enrolled through a virtual design. In the prospective study, participants were assigned to cohorts based on the clinical history participants reported in a screening survey and a study questionnaire. Exposed participants had been in contact, within 2 weeks of entering the study, with a person who had a PCR-confirmed or clinician-diagnosed case of COVID-19. In the prospective study, whole blood, serum and a nasopharyngeal or oropharyngeal swab were collected from each participant by mobile phlebotomists. Participants in the prospective study had the option to provide additional blood draws and questionnaires over a roughly 2-month period. Blood samples from the prospective study were shipped frozen or at room temperature prior to DNA extraction.

The immunoSEQ Assay, a bias-controlled multiplex PCR, was used to amplify TCRbeta CDR3 regions from genomic DNA. Regarding the original processing steps: Nucleated cell counts per sample were estimated from amplification of reference gene primers within the assay. To quantify the absolute abundance of each unique TCRbeta CDR3 rearrangement, sequence reads were collapsed and filtered. For each sample, productive Simpson clonality was calculated by taking the square root of Simpson's diversity index across productive rearrangements. TCRdb limited this immuneACCESS table to in-frame rearrangements with V and J called. A share of clones is missing; checked studies link under half to unresolved V genes, and the rest is unexplained. V, J and clone size derive from that table, while D and trimming were established from the DNA sequence. This sample gives under 250,000 clones in total; about 90% of them show up just once. The top ten clonotypes cover 2.5% to 3.5% of the sample.

This entry comes from a study of blood T cell repertoires in COVID-19 (dated by TCRdb to the early 2020s). Context from the whole study: Samples covering the acute and convalescent phases of COVID-19 were provided by collaborators in the United States, Italy and Spain. The material from the prospective study consisted of cDNA or gDNA derived from T cells, B-cell-depleted T cells, or PBMCs. The repertoires were made available in a free public database intended to serve as a resource for research on the immune response to SARS-CoV-2. Where HLA class I and class II types were available, the types were taken from metadata supplied by the sample provider, not from assay-based typing. The sample metadata nearly always contained a de-identified subject ID, COVID-19 status, age in years and sex. The samples were drawn from the first 160 participants of the ongoing ImmuneRACE study and from 1,254 subjects provided by 6 global collaborators. Deeply sampled blood TCRbeta repertoires from subjects exposed to, actively infected with, or recovered from COVID-19 were included in the dataset.

Broad study findings and their caveats: The quantity of clinical and demographic metadata differed by source and by participant and was supplied without curation.

The sequence is built from TRBV6-2 or TRBV6-3 and TRBJ2-3, with the identity of the D gene unclear. The sample consisted of PBMCs or T cells enriched from blood (not recorded which). This TCR was recovered from a woman aged 40-49 years who had been exposed to COVID-19. DNA sequence: TGTGCCAGCAGTTACTCTCCGGGAGATACGCAGTATTTT. It translates as CASSYSPGDTQYF.